This paragraph reports one T cell receptor (beta chain). The data were taken from a study of blood T cell repertoires in COVID-19. Study-wide context: PBMCs, B-cell-depleted T cells, or T cells provided the cDNA or gDNA that made up the material.

Only in-frame clones appear in the TCRdb table, and some are missing; sequencing was by immunoSEQ multiplex PCR. The table lists more than 150,000 clones, roughly 79% of them singletons. Per the germline V gene, CDR1 is LNHDA and CDR2 is SQIVND (reference sequence). This CDR3 region has 13 residues. Trimming at V came to 3 bases and at J to 4 bases, leaving 0 bases not matched to a gene. The specimen sequenced was peripheral blood. This receptor was taken from an elderly woman with COVID-19, enrolled during active disease. This sequence joins TRBV19 and TRBJ1-1; 9 bases are shared with TRBD1. In DNA, the CDR3 is TGTGCCAGTAGTATGACAGGGGGCACTGAAGCTTTCTTT. Its protein product is CASSMTGGTEAFF.